The clone carrying this T cell receptor beta chain occurred a few times. Its target is not known. Some clones are missing from TCRdb's copy, which holds only in-frame ones; the method was immunoSEQ multiplex PCR. The data show approximately 52,000 clones, 95% to 98% seen once. The data derive from a study of siplizumab effects on memory and regulatory T cells. Study-wide results and caveats: Naive T cells apparently outstripped memory cells in diversity and seemed major alloresponse contributors. A minor share of alloreactive clones matched unstimulated subsets. Alloreactive sequences from unstimulated CD4+ memory cells fell significantly with siplizumab.

What was sequenced was naive CD4+ T cells sorted from blood. The sequence was obtained from a human donor in good health.

In nucleotides, the CDR3 is TGTGCCAGCAGCTTGGGGGACAGGGGGCAAGTAAATGGCTACACCTTC. This encodes CASSLGDRGQVNGYTF. V usage is TRBV5-6 and J usage is TRBJ1-2, with 12 bases lining up with TRBD1. Germline assignment: CDR1 SGHDT and CDR2 YYEEEE. This CDR3 is built from 16 residues. V was pared by 0 bases and J by 6 bases, with 6 bases of the junction left unmatched.